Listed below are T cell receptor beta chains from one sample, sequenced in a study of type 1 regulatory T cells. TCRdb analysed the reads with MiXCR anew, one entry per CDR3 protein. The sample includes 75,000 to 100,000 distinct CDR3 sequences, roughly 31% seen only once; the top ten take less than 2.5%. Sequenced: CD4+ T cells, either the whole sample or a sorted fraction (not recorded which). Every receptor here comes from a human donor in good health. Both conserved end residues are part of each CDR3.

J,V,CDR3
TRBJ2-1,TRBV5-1,CASSPGTFTLTHNEQFF
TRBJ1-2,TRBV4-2,CASSQDRGLTNYGYTF
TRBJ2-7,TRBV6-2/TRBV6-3,CASTPPAGKEQYF
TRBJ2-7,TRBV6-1,CASSDPGQGAYEQYF
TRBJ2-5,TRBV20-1,CSGDRGLRETQYF
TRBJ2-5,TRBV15,CATSRVPRVGTQYF
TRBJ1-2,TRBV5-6,CASSPDINYGYTF
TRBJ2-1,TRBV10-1,CASSGARTSGRLDEQFF
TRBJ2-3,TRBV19,CASSPVAGGGRDTQYF
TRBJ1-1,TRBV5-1,CASSLVGDRTTEAFF
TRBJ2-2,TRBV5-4,CASSLVQGTGELFF
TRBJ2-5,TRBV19,CASPRPGLQETQYF
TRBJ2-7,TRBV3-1,CASSQAPASAYEQYF
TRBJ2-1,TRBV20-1,CSAISSGSEGEQFF
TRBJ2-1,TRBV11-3,CASSPSGGAYNEQFF
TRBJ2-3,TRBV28,CAARGSGASGTQYF
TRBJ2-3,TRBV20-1,CSAKRDSITDTQYF
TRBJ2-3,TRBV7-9,CASSRDRESDTQYF
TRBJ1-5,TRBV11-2,CASSMGAGNQPQHF
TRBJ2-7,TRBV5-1,CASSPGLSEGLPYEQYF
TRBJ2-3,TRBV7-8,CASSHRLAGGPRTDTQYF